This T cell receptor beta chain originates from a study of cytomegalovirus exposure and HLA in healthy donors. Overall study: Falling in the Caucasian-associated ancestry cluster were less than 85% of about 400 genotyped donors. Whole-study results and caveats: Among CMV-associated TCR beta chains, most appeared HLA-restricted in a later analysis. Most TCR sequences showed up rarely, but some public TCRs showed up in many donors. In an earlier analysis, about 87% or about 30%: the productive usage of most TCR beta V segments.

Amplification used 60 Vbeta primers and 13 Jbeta primers. Only in-frame clones appear in the TCRdb table, and some are missing; sequencing was by immunoSEQ multiplex PCR. The sample lists some 120,000 clones, around 79% occurring once. In regard to this clone: Its specificity is not known.

The CDR3 has 16 residues. The V gene lost 3 bases and the J gene lost 0 bases, with 9 bases spanning the gap. Per the germline V gene, CDR1 is LNHDA and CDR2 is SQIVND (reference sequence). The V call is TRBV19, the J call TRBJ2-6; D is unresolved. Sequencing was carried out using PBMCs. The TCR originated in a woman aged 18-29 years in good health and CMV-seronegative. DNA of the CDR3: TGTGCCAGTAGTATTATCAAGCCCTCTGGGGCCAACGTCCTGACTTTC. Its translation is CASSIIKPSGANVLTF. The full variable domain, with the rest looked up from reference TRBV19 and TRBJ2-6, is DGGITQSPKYLFRKEGQNVTLSCEQNLNHDAMYWYRQDPGQGLRLIYYSQIVNDFQKGDIAEGYSVSREKKESFPLTVTSAQKNPTAFYLCASSIIKPSGANVLTFGAGSRLTVL.